Listed below are T cell receptor beta chains from one sample, sequenced in a study of T-cell memory formation after mild COVID-19. TCRdb fed the 5' RACE reads into MiXCR, producing one record per CDR3 protein. The sample comprises hundreds of thousands of distinct CDR3 sequences, roughly 20% of which are singletons, and 9.5% to 15% rests with the top ten. The sequenced sample consisted of PBMCs or a T cell subset sorted from them (not recorded which). All receptors come from an adult woman who had mild COVID-19 (a few samples of this study predate the infection). Cell type and time point are not known. Each CDR3 is given with its conserved first and last residue. A D gene is named only where the DNA matches it firmly. Not all rows give a size; the values are once, few, many and, for expanded clones, a class.

J	size	V	D	CDR3	DNA
TRBJ2-5	-	TRBV24-1	-	CATSVGQSRRETQYF	TGTGCCACCAGTGTTGGGCAGTCCCGGCGGGAGACCCAGTACTTC
TRBJ2-1	few	TRBV20-1	TRBD2	CSARKREDRYNEQFF	TGCAGTGCTAGGAAGCGGGAGGATCGGTACAATGAGCAGTTCTTC
TRBJ2-7	-	TRBV5-4	-	CASSLEAFSYEQYF	TGTGCCAGCAGCTTGGAGGCTTTCTCCTACGAGCAGTACTTC
TRBJ2-4	few	TRBV12-3/TRBV12-4	-	CASTLPGVGGNIQYF	TGTGCCAGCACCCTCCCGGGGGTCGGTGGGAACATTCAGTACTTC
TRBJ2-1	-	TRBV12-3/TRBV12-4	-	CASTHQSEQFF	TGTGCCAGCACCCATCAATCCGAACAGTTCTTC
TRBJ2-1	-	TRBV29-1	TRBD2	CSVFGGATYNEQFF	TGCAGCGTTTTCGGGGGGGCTACCTACAATGAGCAGTTCTTC
TRBJ2-4	few	TRBV20-1	-	CSARTTGTARNIQYF	TGCAGTGCCCGAACTACCGGGACTGCCAGAAACATTCAGTACTTC
TRBJ2-3	-	TRBV3-1	-	CASSHEGGTDTQYF	TGTGCCAGCAGCCACGAGGGGGGGACAGATACGCAGTATTTT
TRBJ2-7	-	TRBV5-6	TRBD2	CASSLGLAGYSYEQYF	TGTGCCAGCAGCCTTGGACTAGCGGGATACTCCTACGAGCAGTACTTC
TRBJ2-2	few	TRBV4-2	TRBD2	CASSSGLAENTGELFF	TGTGCCAGCAGTTCAGGACTAGCGGAGAACACCGGGGAGCTGTTTTTT
TRBJ2-4	few	TRBV29-1	-	CSVERAGSSQNIQYF	TGCAGCGTCGAACGGGCCGGGAGCTCCCAAAACATTCAGTACTTC
TRBJ1-2	-	TRBV20-1	-	CSARVSTGTRYGYTF	TGCAGTGCTAGGGTCTCCACCGGGACGCGGTATGGCTACACCTTC
TRBJ1-5	few	TRBV15	-	CATSRDRSPLPQHF	TGTGCCACCAGCAGAGATCGAAGTCCTCTGCCCCAGCATTTT
TRBJ2-3	many	TRBV3-1	TRBD2	CASSPGTTSTDTQYF	TGTGCCAGCAGCCCGGGGACTACTAGCACAGATACGCAGTATTTT
TRBJ1-5	-	TRBV12-3/TRBV12-4	-	CASRRDGYQPQHF	TGTGCCAGCAGGAGGGACGGGTACCAGCCCCAGCATTTT
TRBJ1-1	few	TRBV5-5	-	CASRLDRLHTEAFF	TGTGCCAGCAGACTAGACAGGCTCCACACTGAAGCTTTCTTT
TRBJ2-1	-	TRBV12-3/TRBV12-4	-	CASKTRDNEQFF	TGTGCCAGCAAGACTAGGGACAATGAGCAGTTCTTC